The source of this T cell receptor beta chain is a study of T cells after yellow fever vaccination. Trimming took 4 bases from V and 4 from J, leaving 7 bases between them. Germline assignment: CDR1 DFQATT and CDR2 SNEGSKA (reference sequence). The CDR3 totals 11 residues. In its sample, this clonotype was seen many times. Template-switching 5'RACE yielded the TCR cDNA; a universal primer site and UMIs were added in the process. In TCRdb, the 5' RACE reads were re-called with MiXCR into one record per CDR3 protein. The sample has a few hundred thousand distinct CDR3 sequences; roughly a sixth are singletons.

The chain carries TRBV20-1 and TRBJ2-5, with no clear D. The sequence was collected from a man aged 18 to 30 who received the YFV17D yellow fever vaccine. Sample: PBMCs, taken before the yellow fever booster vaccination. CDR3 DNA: TGCAGTGCTAACGAGTTAGAGACCCAGTACTTC. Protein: CSANELETQYF.